The 31 T cell receptor beta chains presented below share a single source sample, sequenced in a study of regulatory T cells in long-lasting Graves disease. HTBI primers from iRepertoire and Arm-PCR of CDR3 regions yielded the TCR beta libraries. In TCRdb, the multiplex PCR reads were re-called with MiXCR into one record per CDR3 protein. Altogether hundreds of thousands of distinct CDR3 sequences are present, roughly 15% being singletons, with the ten largest covering 15% to 20%. The time point was: newly diagnosed GD, antithyroid drugs for less than 3 months. RNA isolated from PBMCs was used to make the TCR library. The data were also submitted as part of a second study, on T cells in Graves' hyperthyroidism and ophthalmopathy.

The sample in question was peripheral blood mononuclear cells (PBMCs), obtained at new diagnosis, from a patient treated with antithyroid drugs. All receptors come from a woman between 25 and 40 years old with Graves disease.

J is TRBJ2-7 and V is TRBV7-9, with 8 bases identical to TRBD1. Trimming removed 4 bases from V and 4 bases from J; junction bases left unmatched: 3. The CDR3 has 13 amino acids. Germline V gene lookup returns CDR1 SEHNR and CDR2 FQNEAQ (reference sequence). The CDR3 loop is CASSSRDRYEQYF. The DNA of the CDR3 is TGTGCCAGCAGCTCCCGGGACAGGTACGAGCAGTACTTC.

In this sample, this clonotype turned up many times. The V call is TRBV12-3 or TRBV12-4, the J call TRBJ1-2; no definite D call. The CDR3 totals 16 residues. V dropped 1 base and J dropped 6 bases, with 18 bases sitting between them. The CDR3 DNA sequence: TGTGCCAGCAGTTTAGTTTTGGCAGGTTCAATTCATGGCTACACCTTC. Protein: CASSLVLAGSIHGYTF.

This clonotype was observed at least ten times. The V gene is TRBV12-3 or TRBV12-4, the J gene TRBJ1-5; 8 bases agree with TRBD1. The CDR3 loop spans 13 amino acids. With V trimmed by 6 bases and J by 5 bases, 3 bases remained unmatched. CDR3 bases: TGTGCCAGCAGGACAGGGGTCTATCAGCCCCAGCATTTT. Its protein product is CASRTGVYQPQHF.

This clonotype was counted many times. The chain carries TRBV7-2 and TRBJ2-3; 13 bases map to TRBD2. The CDR3 covers 18 residues. V shed 6 bases and J 2 bases; nucleotides not matched to a gene: 11. Germline-derived CDR1 and CDR2 are SGHTA and FQGNSA. The chain's CDR3 is CASRQGLAGVGHTDTQYF. The CDR3 coding sequence is TGTGCCAGCAGGCAAGGACTAGCGGGAGTGGGCCACACAGATACGCAGTATTTT. The full variable domain, rest sourced from reference TRBV7-2 and TRBJ2-3, is GAGVSQSPSNKVTEKGKDVELRCDPISGHTALYWYRQSLGQGLEFLIYFQGNSAPDKSGLPSDRFSAERTGGSVSTLTIQRTQQEDSAVYLCASRQGLAGVGHTDTQYFGPGTRLTVL.

This clonotype was seen a few times. CDR3 region: CASSESWSYNEQFF. In DNA, the CDR3 is TGTGCCAGCAGTGAAAGTTGGTCCTACAATGAGCAGTTCTTC. V gene TRBV12-3 or TRBV12-4 combines with J gene TRBJ2-1, with no clear D. V dropped 5 bases and J dropped 1 base, with 9 bases sitting between them. CDR3 length equals 14 residues.

This clonotype was seen a few times. The V and J genes are TRBV28 and TRBJ1-2; D might be TRBD1 (6 bases). V lost 7 bases to trimming and J lost 14 bases, with 20 bases between them. The V gene's germline CDR1 is MDHEN and CDR2 SYDVKM. CDR3 length equals 12 residues. The CDR3 DNA sequence: TGTGCCAGCACAGAACAACGGACAGCCCCAACCTTC. It translates to CASTEQRTAPTF.

This clonotype was seen repeatedly, ten times or more. This rearrangement joins TRBV7-2 to TRBJ2-1, with D maybe TRBD1 (5 bases). Germline V gives CDR1 SGHTA, CDR2 FQGNSA. There are 17 residues in the CDR3. The V and J ends lost 0 bases and 8 bases respectively, with 20 bases between them. The CDR3 DNA reads as TGTGCCAGCAGCTTAGCTCCGGGCGGCAGGGTTGGGGATGAGCAGTTCTTC. It specifies CASSLAPGGRVGDEQFF.

This clonotype has just a few counts. This chain joins TRBV20-1 and TRBJ1-4; the D is unclear. There are 12 residues in the CDR3. CDR1 and CDR2 from the germline V gene are DFQATT and SNEGSKA (reference sequence). V dropped 6 bases and J dropped 1 base, with 6 bases sitting between them. CDR3 coding DNA: TGCAGTGCCCTTTTAACTAATGAAAAACTGTTTTTT. Translation gives CSALLTNEKLFF.

In this sample, this clonotype turned up a few times. The V and J genes are TRBV6-1 and TRBJ1-3, with unresolved D. Trimming stripped 8 bases from V and 4 bases from J, with 21 bases between. Germline assignment: CDR1 MNHNS and CDR2 SASEGT. CDR3 length: 16 amino acids. CDR3 in amino acids: CASGVGRRVSGNTIYF. The DNA for the CDR3 is TGTGCCAGCGGTGTCGGCAGGCGAGTTTCGGGAAACACCATATATTTT.

This clonotype was seen many times. V gene TRBV6-5 combines with J gene TRBJ1-5, with D possibly TRBD1 on 5 matching bases. Trimming cost V 0 bases and J 2 bases, with 8 bases left between them. Germline V lookup: CDR1 MNHEY, CDR2 SVGAGI. The CDR3 is 15 amino acids. The CDR3 reads CASSYSGVGNQPQHF. The CDR3, as DNA: TGTGCCAGCAGTTACTCGGGGGTCGGCAATCAGCCCCAGCATTTT.

This clonotype has more than one count but fewer than ten. CDR3: CASSPGSGGNQPQHF. DNA for the CDR3: TGCGCCAGCAGCCCCGGGTCCGGCGGCAATCAGCCCCAGCATTTT. The V and J genes are TRBV5-1 and TRBJ1-5; D unresolved. V was shortened by 4 bases and J by 2 bases, with 13 bases between the two germline ends. This CDR3 comprises 15 residues. The V gene's germline CDR1 is SGHRS and CDR2 YFSETQ.

This clonotype was detected only a few times. The V and J genes are TRBV27 and TRBJ2-1, with D possibly TRBD2 on 7 matching bases. The length of the CDR3 is 16 residues. The germline gives CDR1 MNHEY, CDR2 SMNVEV (reference sequence). Trimming pared 10 bases from V and 3 bases from J, leaving 22 bases between. The CDR3 spells CATAPLGGGLYNEQFF. The CDR3 region has the DNA TGTGCCACCGCCCCCCTAGGGGGGGGCCTCTACAATGAGCAGTTCTTC.

This clonotype was found a few times. The genes are TRBV10-1 and TRBJ2-7, with a tentative D call TRBD1 (6 bases). CDR1 WNHNN and CDR2 SYGVQD come from the germline V gene (reference sequence). The CDR3 is 11 residues long. The V end was cut by 4 bases, the J end by 6 bases, with 7 bases between. DNA of the CDR3: TGCGCCAGCAGTGGGGGGCTCGAGCAGTACTTC. It is translated as CASSGGLEQYF.

As regards this clonotype: One junction end disagrees with the germline gene, perhaps due to a read error. The chain is built from TRBV4-1 and TRBJ2-1, with TRBD2 matching 8 bases. The CDR3 totals 17 residues. CDR1 is MGHRA, CDR2 YSYEKL, per germline. CDR3 protein: CTSSQDRSGTRGREQFF. DNA of the CDR3: TGCACCAGCAGCCAAGATAGAAGCGGGACTAGGGGAAGGGAGCAGTTCTTC.

The chain joins TRBV19 to TRBJ2-2; D is ambiguous. Germline V CDR1 and CDR2: LNHDA, SQIVND (reference sequence). The CDR3 spans 15 residues. V lost 7 bases and J 0 bases, leaving 12 bases between the germline ends. The CDR3 loop is CASNLETSNTGELFF. In DNA form, the CDR3 reads TGTGCCAGTAATTTAGAGACATCGAACACCGGGGAGCTGTTTTTT.

This clonotype was counted a few times. The CDR3 DNA reads TGTGCCAGCAGTTTCGAGACAGGGATCGGATCTAATGAAAAACTGTTTTTT. The encoded protein is CASSFETGIGSNEKLFF. This rearrangement joins TRBV28 to TRBJ1-4; TRBD1 aligns across 7 bases. V trimming: 3 bases; J trimming: 3 bases; junction bases outside the gene matches: 10. From germline, CDR1 is MDHEN and CDR2 SYDVKM. The CDR3 totals 17 residues.

This clonotype came up many times. The chain is built from TRBV11-2 and TRBJ1-2; no clear D gene. The germline gives CDR1 SGHAT, CDR2 FQNNGV. This CDR3 is built from 15 residues. Deletions cut 4 bases from V and 2 bases from J, with 14 bases between. The CDR3 nucleotides read TGTGCCAGCAGCTACGGGATAGGGTCCAACTATGGCTACACCTTC. Translating it yields CASSYGIGSNYGYTF.

In its sample, this clonotype was seen many times. The rearrangement uses TRBV28 and TRBJ1-5; tentative D call: TRBD1 (6 bases). The length of the CDR3 is 15 residues. The V end lost 3 bases, the J end lost 3 bases, and 12 bases lay between the germline ends. CDR1 and CDR2 from the germline V gene are MDHEN and SYDVKM. CDR3: CASSLDRGLNQPQHF. CDR3 sequence (DNA): TGTGCCAGCAGTTTGGACAGAGGACTCAATCAGCCCCAGCATTTT.

This clonotype was counted between two and nine times. This rearrangement joins TRBV6-2 or TRBV6-3 to TRBJ2-5, with a possible D match to TRBD1 (6 bases). The V gene's germline CDR1 is MNHEY and CDR2 SVGEGT. The CDR3 has 12 amino acids. V was shortened by 6 bases and J by 4 bases, with 9 bases between the two germline ends. The CDR3 is CASRNRVETQYF. The CDR3, as DNA: TGTGCCAGCAGAAACAGGGTAGAGACCCAGTACTTC.

This clonotype appeared many times. The chain is built from TRBV7-9 and TRBJ1-4; perhaps TRBD1 as D (6 bases). Trimming pared 1 base from V and 5 bases from J, leaving 11 bases between. Germline V lookup: CDR1 SEHNR, CDR2 FQNEAQ (reference sequence). The CDR3 has 15 amino acids. The CDR3 region is CASSLGQATNEKLFF. The CDR3 DNA reads as TGTGCCAGCAGCTTAGGACAGGCTACAAATGAAAAACTGTTTTTT.

Only one count was recorded for this clonotype. This chain uses TRBV5-5 with TRBJ2-4, with 8 bases fitting TRBD1. CDR3 length equals 16 residues. Germline CDR1 reads SGHKS; CDR2 reads YYEKEE (reference sequence). The J segment lost 1 base and the V segment lost 1 base, leaving 4 bases of the junction unmatched. CDR3 sequence: CASSLIQGVAKNIQYF. The DNA for the CDR3 is TGTGCCAGCAGCTTGATACAGGGGGTTGCCAAAAACATTCAGTACTTC.

CDR3 loop: CASSQDLGGAFF. CDR3 DNA sequence: TGTGCCAGCAGCCAAGATTTAGGGGGAGCTTTCTTT. The genes are TRBV3-1 and TRBJ1-1; weak D call: TRBD1 (6 bases). The CDR3 contains 12 residues. The germline V gene has CDR1 LGHDT and CDR2 YNNKEL (reference sequence). Deletions cut 0 bases from V and 10 bases from J, with 9 bases between.

This clonotype was detected ten times or more. The genes are TRBV20-1 and TRBJ1-2; TRBD1 matches at 10 bases. The CDR3 is 15 residues long. Trimming removed 6 bases from V and 6 bases from J; junction bases left unmatched: 13. Germline lookup yields CDR1 DFQATT and CDR2 SNEGSKA (reference sequence). The CDR3 bases are TGCAGTGCCAAGACAGGGGGCGGTCAAGGCGATGGCTACACCTTC. Translated: CSAKTGGGQGDGYTF.

The gene calls are TRBV20-1 and TRBJ2-2, with 8 bases that match TRBD2. J lost 0 bases, V lost 3 bases, and 6 bases had no gene match. This CDR3 comprises 16 residues. Germline V gives CDR1 DFQATT, CDR2 SNEGSKA (reference sequence). This CDR3 is CSARPLAGTNTGELFF. In nucleotides, the CDR3 is TGCAGTGCTAGGCCCTTAGCGGGGACGAACACCGGGGAGCTGTTTTTT.

This clonotype has a handful of counts. The rearrangement uses TRBV20-1 and TRBJ1-4; TRBD1 might be the D (6 bases). CDR1 and CDR2 from the germline V gene are DFQATT and SNEGSKA (reference sequence). This CDR3 has 14 residues. Trimming took 4 bases from V and 8 from J, leaving 17 bases between them. CDR3 protein: CSAIMGGQREKLFF. CDR3 in DNA: TGCAGTGCTATTATGGGGGGGCAACGAGAAAAACTGTTTTTT.

This clonotype was seen repeatedly, ten times or more. The V and J genes are TRBV7-2 and TRBJ2-1; D is possibly TRBD1 or TRBD2 (6 bases each). Germline V CDR1 and CDR2: SGHTA, FQGNSA. The ends were cut back, 3 bases at V and 10 bases at J, with 13 bases in the middle. This CDR3 is built from 13 residues. CDR3 DNA: TGTGCCAGCAGCTTCCTGGGGGGCCTAGAGCAGTTCTTC. This gives the protein CASSFLGGLEQFF.

This clonotype was seen ten or more times. This rearrangement joins TRBV20-1 to TRBJ2-5, with 8 bases fitting TRBD2. Germline lookup yields CDR1 DFQATT and CDR2 SNEGSKA (reference sequence). The CDR3 is made up of 12 amino acids. V trimming: 3 bases; J trimming: 5 bases; junction bases outside the gene matches: 2. CDR3 nucleotide sequence: TGCAGTGCTAGTACTAGCGGCGAGACCCAGTACTTC. Protein: CSASTSGETQYF.

The chain has TRBV6-1 and TRBJ2-3; 16 positions agree with TRBD2. The CDR3 totals 18 residues. CDR1 and CDR2 from the germline V gene are MNHNS and SASEGT. The V segment lost 6 bases and the J segment 7 bases; nucleotides outside the gene matches: 13. CDR3 sequence reads: CASRLAGLAGGGGNTQYF. The CDR3 DNA is TGTGCCAGCAGGCTAGCGGGACTAGCGGGAGGGGGAGGTAATACGCAGTATTTT.

This clonotype was recorded many times. The V and J genes are TRBV2 and TRBJ2-4, with D perhaps matching TRBD1 (5 bases). CDR1 and CDR2 (germline): SNHLY, FYNNEI. The V gene lost 11 bases and the J gene lost 7 bases, with 21 bases spanning the gap. The CDR3 totals 14 residues. The CDR3 protein is CASASPTAGNIQYF. In DNA form, the CDR3 reads TGTGCCTCAGCCTCCCCGACAGCAGGGAACATTCAGTACTTC.

This clonotype was seen a handful of times. The V and J genes are TRBV5-1 and TRBJ2-3; 10 nucleotides match TRBD2. Germline lookup yields CDR1 SGHRS and CDR2 YFSETQ. The CDR3 runs 14 residues. The J segment lost 4 bases and the V segment lost 4 bases, leaving 3 bases of the junction unmatched. The CDR3 bases are TGCGCCAGCAGCAGGACTAGCGGCGCAGATACGCAGTATTTT. Translated, it gives CASSRTSGADTQYF.

V usage is TRBV18 and J usage is TRBJ1-1; TRBD1 aligns across 10 bases. V was clipped by 3 bases and J by 4 bases; unmatched bases: 5. The V gene's germline CDR1 is KGHSH and CDR2 LQKENI. This CDR3 is 15 amino acids long. CDR3 nucleotide sequence: TGTGCCAGCTCACCGGGGACAGGGGTCCGCACTGAAGCTTTCTTT. Its protein product is CASSPGTGVRTEAFF.